This T cell receptor (beta chain) was observed in a study of T cell responses to AZD1222 COVID-19 vaccine. Between the trimmed V and J ends, which lost 5 bases and 2 bases, there was a span of 10 bases. From germline, CDR1 is MGHRA and CDR2 YSYEKL. The CDR3 runs 14 residues. Details on this clone: Its antigen is as yet unknown.

Generated by immunoSEQ multiplex PCR, the TCRdb table keeps only in-frame clones and is missing some. Of tens of thousands of clones listed, 80% are singletons. Study observations and caveats: Repertoires were collected only later (after the peak T cell response had occurred). It should be noted that donors were predominantly white British and more often female, and clonal diversity was possibly underestimated.

V gene TRBV4-1 combines with J gene TRBJ1-5; TRBD1 might be the D (5 bases). The input for sequencing was peripheral blood, taken 28 days after the second AZD1222 dose. The sequence was collected from an adult who received the AZD1222 COVID-19 vaccine. CDR3 protein: CASSIGVGNQPQHF. The CDR3, as DNA: TGCGCCAGCAGCATAGGGGTTGGCAATCAGCCCCAGCATTTT.